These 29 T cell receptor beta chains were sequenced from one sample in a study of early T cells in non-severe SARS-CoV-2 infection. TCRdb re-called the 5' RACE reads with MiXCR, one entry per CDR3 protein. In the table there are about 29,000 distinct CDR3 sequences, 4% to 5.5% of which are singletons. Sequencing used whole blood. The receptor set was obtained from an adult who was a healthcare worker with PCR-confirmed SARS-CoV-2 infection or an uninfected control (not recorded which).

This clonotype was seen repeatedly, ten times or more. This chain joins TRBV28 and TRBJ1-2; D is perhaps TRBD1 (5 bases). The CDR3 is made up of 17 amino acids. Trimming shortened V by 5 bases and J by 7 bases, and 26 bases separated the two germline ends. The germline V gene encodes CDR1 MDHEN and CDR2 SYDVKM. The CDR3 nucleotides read TGTGCCAGCAGTCCGAATATGGGGGGAAAGGGATATGGTGGCTACACCTTC. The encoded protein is CASSPNMGGKGYGGYTF.

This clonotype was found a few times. In DNA form, the CDR3 reads TGTGCCAGCAGATTGGGCTACAATGAGCAGTTCTTC. It encodes CASRLGYNEQFF. The rearrangement joins TRBV12-3 or TRBV12-4 to TRBJ2-1, with D unclear. This CDR3 has 12 residues. Trimming pared 6 bases from V and 3 bases from J, leaving 6 bases between.

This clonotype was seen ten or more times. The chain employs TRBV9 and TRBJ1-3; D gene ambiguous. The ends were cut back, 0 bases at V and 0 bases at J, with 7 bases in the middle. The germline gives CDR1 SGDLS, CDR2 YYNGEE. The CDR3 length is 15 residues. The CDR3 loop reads CASSVGSPSGNTIYF. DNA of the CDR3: TGTGCCAGCAGCGTAGGCAGCCCCTCTGGAAACACCATATATTTT. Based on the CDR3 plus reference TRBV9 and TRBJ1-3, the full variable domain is DSGVTQTPKHLITATGQRVTLRCSPRSGDLSVYWYQQSLDQGLQFLIQYYNGEERAKGNILERFSAQQFPDLHSELNLSSLELGDSALYFCASSVGSPSGNTIYFGEGSWLTVV.

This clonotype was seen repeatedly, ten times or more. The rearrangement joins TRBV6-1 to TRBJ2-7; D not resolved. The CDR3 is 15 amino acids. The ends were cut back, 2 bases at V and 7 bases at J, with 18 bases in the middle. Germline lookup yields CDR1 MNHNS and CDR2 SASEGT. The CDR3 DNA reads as TGTGCCAGCAGTGAAAGAGAAGCCGGTCGGTGGGAGCAGTACTTC. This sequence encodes CASSEREAGRWEQYF.

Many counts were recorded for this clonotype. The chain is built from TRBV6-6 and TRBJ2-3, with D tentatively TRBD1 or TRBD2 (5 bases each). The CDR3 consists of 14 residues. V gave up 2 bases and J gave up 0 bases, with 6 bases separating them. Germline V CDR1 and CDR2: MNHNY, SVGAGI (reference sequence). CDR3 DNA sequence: TGTGCCAGCAGTTACGGGGGAAGCACAGATACGCAGTATTTT. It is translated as CASSYGGSTDTQYF.

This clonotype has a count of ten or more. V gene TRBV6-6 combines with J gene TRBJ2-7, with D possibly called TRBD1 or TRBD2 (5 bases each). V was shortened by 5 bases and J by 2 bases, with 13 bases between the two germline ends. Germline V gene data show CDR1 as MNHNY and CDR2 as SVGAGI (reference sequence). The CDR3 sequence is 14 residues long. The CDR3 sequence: CASSGTGRPYEQYF. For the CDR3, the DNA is TGTGCCAGCAGTGGGACCGGTCGGCCCTACGAGCAGTACTTC.

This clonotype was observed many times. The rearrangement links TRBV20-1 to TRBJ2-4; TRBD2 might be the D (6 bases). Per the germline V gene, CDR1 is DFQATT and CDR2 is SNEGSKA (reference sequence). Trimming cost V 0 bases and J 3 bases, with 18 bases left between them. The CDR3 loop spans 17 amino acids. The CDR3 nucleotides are TGCAGTGCTAGAGATATGGCGGGGTCGGCGGGCAAAAACATTCAGTACTTC. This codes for CSARDMAGSAGKNIQYF.

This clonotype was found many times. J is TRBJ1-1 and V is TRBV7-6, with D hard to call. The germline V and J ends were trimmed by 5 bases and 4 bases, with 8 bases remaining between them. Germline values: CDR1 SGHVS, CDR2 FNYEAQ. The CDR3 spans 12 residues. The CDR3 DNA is TGTGCCAGCAGCCGACTAACCACTGAAGCTTTCTTT. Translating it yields CASSRLTTEAFF. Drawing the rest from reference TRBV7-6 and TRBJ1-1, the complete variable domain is GAGVSQSPRYKVTKRGQDVALRCDPISGHVSLYWYRQALGQGPEFLTYFNYEAQQDKSGLPNDRFSAERPEGSISTLTIQRTEQRDSAMYRCASSRLTTEAFFGQGTRLTVV.

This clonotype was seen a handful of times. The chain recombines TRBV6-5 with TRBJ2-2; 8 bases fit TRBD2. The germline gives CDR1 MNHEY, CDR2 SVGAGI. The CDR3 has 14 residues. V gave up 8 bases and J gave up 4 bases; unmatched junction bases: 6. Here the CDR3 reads CASQRESGTGELFF. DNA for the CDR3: TGTGCCAGCCAGCGGGAGTCGGGCACCGGGGAGCTGTTTTTT.

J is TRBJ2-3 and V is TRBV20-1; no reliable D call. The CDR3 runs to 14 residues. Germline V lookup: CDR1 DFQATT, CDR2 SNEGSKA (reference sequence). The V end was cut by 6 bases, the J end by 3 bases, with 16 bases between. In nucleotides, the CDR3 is TGCAGTGCGCTCACTCCGACCGGGACAGATACGCAGTATTTT. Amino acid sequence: CSALTPTGTDTQYF.

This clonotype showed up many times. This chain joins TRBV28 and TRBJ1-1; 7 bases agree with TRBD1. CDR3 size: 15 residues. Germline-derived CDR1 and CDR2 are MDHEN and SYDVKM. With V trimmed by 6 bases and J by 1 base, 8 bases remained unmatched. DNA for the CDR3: TGTGCCAGCAGGGCCCCAGGGGGGGGGAACACTGAAGCTTTCTTT. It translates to CASRAPGGGNTEAFF.

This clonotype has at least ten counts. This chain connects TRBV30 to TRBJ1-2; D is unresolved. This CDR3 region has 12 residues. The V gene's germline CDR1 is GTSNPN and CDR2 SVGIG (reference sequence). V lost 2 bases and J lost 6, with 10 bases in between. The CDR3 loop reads CAWSLRRDGYTF. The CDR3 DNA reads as TGTGCCTGGAGTTTACGCCGGGATGGCTACACCTTC.

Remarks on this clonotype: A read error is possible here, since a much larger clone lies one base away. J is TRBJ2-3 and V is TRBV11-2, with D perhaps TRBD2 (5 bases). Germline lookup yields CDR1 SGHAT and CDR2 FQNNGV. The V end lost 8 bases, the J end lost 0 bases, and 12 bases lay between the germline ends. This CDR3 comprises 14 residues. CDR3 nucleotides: TGTGCCAGCTCGCCCCGGGATAGCACAGATACGCAGTATTTT. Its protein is CASSPRDSTDTQYF.

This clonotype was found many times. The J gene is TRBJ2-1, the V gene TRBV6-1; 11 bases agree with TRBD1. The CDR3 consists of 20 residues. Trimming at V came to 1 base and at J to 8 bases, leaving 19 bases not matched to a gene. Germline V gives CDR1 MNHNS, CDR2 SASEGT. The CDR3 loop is CASSEVLVRIRDRGSYEQFF. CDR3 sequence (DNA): TGTGCCAGCAGTGAAGTACTGGTGCGGATCCGGGACAGGGGGTCCTATGAGCAGTTCTTC.

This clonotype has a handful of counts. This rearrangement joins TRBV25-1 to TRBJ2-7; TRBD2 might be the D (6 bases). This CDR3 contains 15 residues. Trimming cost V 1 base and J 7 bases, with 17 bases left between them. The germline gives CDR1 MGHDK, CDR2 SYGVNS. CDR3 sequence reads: CASSEFSAFAGEQYF. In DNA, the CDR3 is TGTGCCAGCAGTGAATTTTCGGCCTTTGCGGGGGAGCAGTACTTC.

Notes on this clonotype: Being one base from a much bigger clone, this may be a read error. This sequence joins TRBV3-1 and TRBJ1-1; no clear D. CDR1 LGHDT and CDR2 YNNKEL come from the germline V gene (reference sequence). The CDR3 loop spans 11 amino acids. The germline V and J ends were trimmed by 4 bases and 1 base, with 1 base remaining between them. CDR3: CASSRNTEAFF. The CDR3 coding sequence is TGTGCCAGCAGCCGGAACACTGAAGCTTTCTTT. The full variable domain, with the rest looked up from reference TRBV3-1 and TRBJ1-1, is DTAVSQTPKYLVTQMGNDKSIKCEQNLGHDTMYWYKQDSKKFLKIMFSYNNKELIINETVPNRFSPKSPDKAHLNLHINSLELGDSAVYFCASSRNTEAFFGQGTRLTVV.

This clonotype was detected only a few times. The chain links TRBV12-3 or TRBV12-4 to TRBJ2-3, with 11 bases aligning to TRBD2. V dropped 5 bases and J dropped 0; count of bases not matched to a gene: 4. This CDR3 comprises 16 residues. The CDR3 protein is CASSTTSGGSTDTQYF. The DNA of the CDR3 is TGTGCCAGCAGTACTACTAGCGGGGGAAGCACAGATACGCAGTATTTT.

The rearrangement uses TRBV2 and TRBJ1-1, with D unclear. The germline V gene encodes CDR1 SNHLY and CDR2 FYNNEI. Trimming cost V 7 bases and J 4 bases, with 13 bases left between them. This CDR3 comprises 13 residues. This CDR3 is CASNAYGRTEAFF. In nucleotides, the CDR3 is TGTGCCAGCAATGCATACGGCCGCACTGAAGCTTTCTTT.

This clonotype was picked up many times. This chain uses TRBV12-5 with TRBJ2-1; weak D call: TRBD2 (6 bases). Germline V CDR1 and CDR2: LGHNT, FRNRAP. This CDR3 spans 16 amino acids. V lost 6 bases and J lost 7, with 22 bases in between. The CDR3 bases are TGTGCTAGTGGACCGGGACTCTCACTCTATTTAAATGAGCAGTTCTTC. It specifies CASGPGLSLYLNEQFF.

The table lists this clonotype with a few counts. The DNA of the CDR3 is TGTGCCAGCAGCTTAGTGCGGGAGACCCAGTACTTC. This encodes CASSLVRETQYF. The V gene is TRBV11-2, the J gene TRBJ2-5; unclear D gene. Trimming stripped 1 base from V and 5 bases from J, with 5 bases between. The CDR3 spans 12 residues. Per the germline V gene, CDR1 is SGHAT and CDR2 is FQNNGV. Together with reference TRBV11-2 and TRBJ2-5, the CDR3 gives the full variable domain: EAGVAQSPRYKIIEKRQSVAFWCNPISGHATLYWYQQILGQGPKLLIQFQNNGVVDDSQLPKDRFSAERLKGVDSTLKIQPAKLEDSAVYLCASSLVRETQYFGPGTRLLVL.

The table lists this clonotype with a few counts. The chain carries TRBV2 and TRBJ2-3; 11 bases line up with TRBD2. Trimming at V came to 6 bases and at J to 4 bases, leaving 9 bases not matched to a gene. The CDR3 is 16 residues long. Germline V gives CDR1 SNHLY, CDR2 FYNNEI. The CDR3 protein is CASRLLAGAAADTQYF. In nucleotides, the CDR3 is TGTGCCAGCAGGCTACTAGCGGGAGCAGCTGCAGATACGCAGTATTTT.

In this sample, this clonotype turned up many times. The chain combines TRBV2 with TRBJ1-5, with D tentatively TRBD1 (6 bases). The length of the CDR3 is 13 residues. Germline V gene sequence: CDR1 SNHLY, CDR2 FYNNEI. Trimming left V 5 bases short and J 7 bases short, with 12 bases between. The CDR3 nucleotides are TGTGCCAGCAGTACAGGGTTGTGGCAGCCCCAGCATTTT. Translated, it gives CASSTGLWQPQHF.

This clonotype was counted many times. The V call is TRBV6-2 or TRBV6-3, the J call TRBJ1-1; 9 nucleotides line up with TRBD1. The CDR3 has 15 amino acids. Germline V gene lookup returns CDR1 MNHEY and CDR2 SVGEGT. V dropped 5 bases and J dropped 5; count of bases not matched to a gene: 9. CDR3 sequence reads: CASSQPRTGATEAFF. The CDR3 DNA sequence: TGTGCCAGCAGTCAACCCCGGACAGGGGCAACTGAAGCTTTCTTT.

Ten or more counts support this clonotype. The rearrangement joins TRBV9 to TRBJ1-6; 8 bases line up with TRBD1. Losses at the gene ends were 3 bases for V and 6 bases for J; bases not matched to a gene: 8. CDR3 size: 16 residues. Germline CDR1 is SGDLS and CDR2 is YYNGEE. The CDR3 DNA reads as TGTGCCAGCAGCGCGCGAGGACAGGGTGGTAATTCACCCCTCCACTTT. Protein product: CASSARGQGGNSPLHF.

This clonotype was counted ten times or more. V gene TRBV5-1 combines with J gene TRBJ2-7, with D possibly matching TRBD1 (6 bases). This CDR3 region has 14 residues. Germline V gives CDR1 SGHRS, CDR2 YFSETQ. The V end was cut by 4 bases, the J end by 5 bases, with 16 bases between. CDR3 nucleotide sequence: TGCGCCAGCAGCATAAGGACAGCCAGGGACGAGCAGTACTTC. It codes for CASSIRTARDEQYF.

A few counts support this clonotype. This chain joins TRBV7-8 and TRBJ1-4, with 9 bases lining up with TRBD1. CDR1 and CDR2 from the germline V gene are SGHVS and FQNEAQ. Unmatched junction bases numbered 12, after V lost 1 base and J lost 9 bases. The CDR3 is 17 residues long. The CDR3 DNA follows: TGTGCCAGCAGCTTAGTAGCTCCGGGACAGGGAGAAAAAAAACTGTTTTTT. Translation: CASSLVAPGQGEKKLFF. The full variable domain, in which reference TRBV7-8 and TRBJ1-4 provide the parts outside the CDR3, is GAGVSQSPRYKVAKRGQDVALRCDPISGHVSLFWYQQALGQGPEFLTYFQNEAQLDKSGLPSDRFFAERPEGSVSTLKIQRTQQEDSAVYLCASSLVAPGQGEKKLFFGSGTQLSVL.

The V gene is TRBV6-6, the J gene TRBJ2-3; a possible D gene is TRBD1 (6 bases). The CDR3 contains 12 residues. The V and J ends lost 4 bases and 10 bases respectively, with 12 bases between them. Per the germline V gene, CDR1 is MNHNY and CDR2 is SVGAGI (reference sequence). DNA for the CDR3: TGTGCCAGCAGTTCTAAGGGGGTCGCGCAGTATTTT. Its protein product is CASSSKGVAQYF.

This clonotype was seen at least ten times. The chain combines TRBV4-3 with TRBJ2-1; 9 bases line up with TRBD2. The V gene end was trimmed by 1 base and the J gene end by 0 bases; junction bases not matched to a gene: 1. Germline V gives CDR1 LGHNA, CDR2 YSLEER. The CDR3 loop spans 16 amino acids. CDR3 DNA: TGCGCCAGCAGCCAAGGACTAGCGGTCTCCTACAATGAGCAGTTCTTC. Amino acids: CASSQGLAVSYNEQFF.

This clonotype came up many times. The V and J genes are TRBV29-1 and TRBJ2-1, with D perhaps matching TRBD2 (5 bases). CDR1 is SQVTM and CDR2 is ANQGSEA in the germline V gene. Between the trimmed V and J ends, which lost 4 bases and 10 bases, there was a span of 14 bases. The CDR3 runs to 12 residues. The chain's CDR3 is CSVAPGVGEQFF. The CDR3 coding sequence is TGCAGCGTTGCTCCCGGGGTTGGCGAGCAGTTCTTC.